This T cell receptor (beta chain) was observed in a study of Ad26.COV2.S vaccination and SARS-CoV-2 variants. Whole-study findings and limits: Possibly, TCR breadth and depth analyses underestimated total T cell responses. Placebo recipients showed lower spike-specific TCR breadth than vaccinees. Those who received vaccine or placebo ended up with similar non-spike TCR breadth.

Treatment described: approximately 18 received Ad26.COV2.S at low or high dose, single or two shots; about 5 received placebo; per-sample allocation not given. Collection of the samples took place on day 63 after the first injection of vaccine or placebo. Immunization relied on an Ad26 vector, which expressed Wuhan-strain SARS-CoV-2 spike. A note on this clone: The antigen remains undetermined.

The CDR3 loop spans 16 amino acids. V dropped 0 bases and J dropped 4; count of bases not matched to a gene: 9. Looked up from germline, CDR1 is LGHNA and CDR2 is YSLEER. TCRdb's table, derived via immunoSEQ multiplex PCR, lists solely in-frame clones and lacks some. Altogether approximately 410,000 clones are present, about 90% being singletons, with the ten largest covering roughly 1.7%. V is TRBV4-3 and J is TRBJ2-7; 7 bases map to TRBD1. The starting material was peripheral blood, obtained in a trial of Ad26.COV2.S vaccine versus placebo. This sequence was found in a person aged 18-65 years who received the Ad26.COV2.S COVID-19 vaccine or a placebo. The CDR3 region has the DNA TGCGCCAGCAGCCAAGATAGGACAGGAACCGGGTACGAGCAGTACTTC. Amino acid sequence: CASSQDRTGTGYEQYF.